Listed below are T cell receptor beta chains from one sample, sequenced in a study of response to subunit inactivated influenza vaccine. Each CDR3 protein gets one entry after TCRdb re-called the RT-PCR reads with MiXCR. The table records approximately 520,000 distinct CDR3 sequences, 16% of them present only once. The source was CD4+ T cells sorted from PBMCs, collected around 25 months after vaccination. These TCRs come from a man between 45 and 75 years old who received an inactivated influenza vaccine. CDR3s include the opening cysteine and the closing phenylalanine or tryptophan. The order of the fields is clone size, V gene, D gene, J gene, CDR3 DNA, CDR3 protein. The D gene is left open where the match is weak. Expanded clones are given a class, and other clones once, few, many or no size at all.

size: few
V: TRBV6-5
D: TRBD1
J: TRBJ1-1
DNA: TGTGCCAGCAGTTACGGGCAGGGGGCGATGGCTTTCTTT
CDR3: CASSYGQGAMAFF

size: few
V: TRBV7-9
D: TRBD1
J: TRBJ1-1
DNA: TGTGCCAGCACCAGAGACAGGGAAGACACTGAAGCTTTCTTT
CDR3: CASTRDREDTEAFF

size: -
V: TRBV20-1
D: TRBD2
J: TRBJ2-7
DNA: TGCAGTGCTAGAGATTTGGGGCGGGGGTCCTACGAGCAGTACTTC
CDR3: CSARDLGRGSYEQYF

size: few
V: TRBV28
D: TRBD2
J: TRBJ2-2
DNA: TGTGCCAGCAGAACAACTAGCGGAGGAACCGGGGAGCTGTTTTTT
CDR3: CASRTTSGGTGELFF

size: -
V: TRBV7-9
D: -
J: TRBJ2-3
DNA: TGTGCCAGCAGCGTTAGCGGACACACAGATACGCAGTATTTT
CDR3: CASSVSGHTDTQYF

size: few
V: TRBV11-2
D: TRBD2
J: TRBJ2-1
DNA: TGTGCCAGCAGCGCACGCCCCCGGCGGGGGGGCTACAATGAGCAGTTCTTC
CDR3: CASSARPRRGGYNEQFF

size: -
V: TRBV20-1
D: TRBD2
J: TRBJ2-3
DNA: TGCAGTGCCAAAAGAGGGACTAGCGGGACTAGCACAGATACGCAGTATTTT
CDR3: CSAKRGTSGTSTDTQYF

size: many
V: TRBV12-3/TRBV12-4
D: TRBD1
J: TRBJ2-3
DNA: TGTGCCAGCAGTTTGGGAAGGGGGCATTTAGAACAGGGACCGCAGTATTTT
CDR3: CASSLGRGHLEQGPQYF

size: few
V: TRBV5-1
D: -
J: TRBJ1-6
DNA: TGCGCCAGCAGCTTGGATGCAACGAATTCACCCCTCCACTTT
CDR3: CASSLDATNSPLHF

size: few
V: TRBV29-1
D: TRBD1
J: TRBJ2-7
DNA: TGCAGCGTTGGGGACAGTCGCTACGAGCAGTACTTC
CDR3: CSVGDSRYEQYF

size: few
V: TRBV20-1
D: -
J: TRBJ2-3
DNA: TGCAGTGCTAGAGACGATAAACCCACAGATACGCAGTATTTT
CDR3: CSARDDKPTDTQYF

size: many
V: TRBV7-9
D: TRBD1
J: TRBJ1-2
DNA: TGTGCCAGCAGCCCCGCGGGACAGGGTCCTGGCTACACCTTC
CDR3: CASSPAGQGPGYTF

size: few
V: TRBV7-2
D: -
J: TRBJ1-2
DNA: TGTGCCAGCAGCTCTCAGAACAGGGCTGGCTACACCTTC
CDR3: CASSSQNRAGYTF

size: few
V: TRBV12-3/TRBV12-4
D: -
J: TRBJ2-1
DNA: TGTGCCAGCAGTTTCGCGGGGAAGGGTGGGCAGTTCTTC
CDR3: CASSFAGKGGQFF

size: -
V: TRBV20-1
D: TRBD2
J: TRBJ2-2
DNA: TGCAGTGCGTACACTTCTAGCGGTCTACCCACCGGGGAGCTGTTTTTT
CDR3: CSAYTSSGLPTGELFF

size: -
V: TRBV4-2
D: TRBD2
J: TRBJ2-7
DNA: TGTGCCAGCAGCCAAGATTTAAGGCTAGCGGTTCCCTACGAGCAGTACTTC
CDR3: CASSQDLRLAVPYEQYF

size: -
V: TRBV29-1
D: -
J: TRBJ1-4
DNA: TGCAGCGTCATCCTCCTACAGGGTTCTAATGAAAAACTGTTTTTT
CDR3: CSVILLQGSNEKLFF

size: -
V: TRBV4-2
D: TRBD2
J: TRBJ2-1
DNA: TGTGCCAGCAGCCACGCACTTCTAGCGGGGGGGAGCAATGAGCAGTTCTTC
CDR3: CASSHALLAGGSNEQFF

size: few
V: TRBV5-1
D: -
J: TRBJ1-4
DNA: TGCGCCAGCAGCTTGGCAGGGATGGGAAATGAAAAACTGTTTTTT
CDR3: CASSLAGMGNEKLFF

size: -
V: TRBV2
D: TRBD1
J: TRBJ2-1
DNA: TGTGCCAGCACCCGTCGACAGGGGAGCTCCTACAATGAGCAGTTCTTC
CDR3: CASTRRQGSSYNEQFF

size: once
V: TRBV5-6
D: -
J: TRBJ1-4
DNA: TGTGCCAGCAGCCCCTCCAGGGCCGGGGGTGAAAAACTGTTTTTT
CDR3: CASSPSRAGGEKLFF

size: few
V: TRBV20-1
D: -
J: TRBJ2-7
DNA: TGCAGTGCTAGAATGGGAGCGTACGAGCAGTACTTC
CDR3: CSARMGAYEQYF

size: -
V: TRBV29-1
D: TRBD2
J: TRBJ2-1
DNA: TGCAGCGTAGGACTAGCGGGAGGTCGCAATGAGCAGTTCTTC
CDR3: CSVGLAGGRNEQFF

size: few
V: TRBV6-1
D: TRBD2
J: TRBJ2-4
DNA: TGTGCCAGCAGCCAAGGGACTAGCGGGACAAACATTCAGTACTTC
CDR3: CASSQGTSGTNIQYF

size: many
V: TRBV2
D: TRBD2
J: TRBJ2-1
DNA: TGTGCCAGCAGTCGACTAGCGGGGGCCTCCTACAATGAGCAGTTCTTC
CDR3: CASSRLAGASYNEQFF

size: few
V: TRBV9
D: TRBD2
J: TRBJ2-1
DNA: TGTGCCAGCAGCGTAGTACTAGCGGCACGCAATGAGCAGTTCTTC
CDR3: CASSVVLAARNEQFF

size: few
V: TRBV3-1
D: -
J: TRBJ1-1
DNA: TGTGCCAGCAGCCAGATGGTAACCACTGAAGCTTTCTTT
CDR3: CASSQMVTTEAFF

size: few
V: TRBV14
D: -
J: TRBJ2-3
DNA: TGTGCCAGCACCCAAAGTTCGAGAGGAGATACGCAGTATTTT
CDR3: CASTQSSRGDTQYF

size: few
V: TRBV7-3
D: -
J: TRBJ2-5
DNA: TGTGCCAGCAGCTTCCAATCCACGGGGACCCAGTACTTC
CDR3: CASSFQSTGTQYF

size: -
V: TRBV29-1
D: TRBD1
J: TRBJ2-1
DNA: TGCAGCGGTGCCGGGACAGGGGGCTTCAATGAGCAGTTCTTC
CDR3: CSGAGTGGFNEQFF

size: few
V: TRBV23-1
D: -
J: TRBJ1-5
DNA: TGCGCCAGCAGTCAATCAGGTTGTAGGAATCAGCCCCAGCATTTT
CDR3: CASSQSGCRNQPQHF

size: few
V: TRBV20-1
D: -
J: TRBJ2-1
DNA: TGCAGTGCTTACCAGGGGGGCGGCGTATTCTTC
CDR3: CSAYQGGGVFF

size: many
V: TRBV5-4
D: -
J: TRBJ2-1
DNA: TGTGCCAGCAGAGTTGGGGGGATGAGGGATGAGCAGTTCTTC
CDR3: CASRVGGMRDEQFF

size: -
V: TRBV14
D: -
J: TRBJ2-1
DNA: TGTGCCAGCAGCCAAGGCGGGCTAGCCCATGAGCAGTTCTTC
CDR3: CASSQGGLAHEQFF

size: -
V: TRBV6-1
D: -
J: TRBJ2-7
DNA: TGTGCCAGCAGTGAAGAGGTGCCCACCTACGAGCAGTACTTC
CDR3: CASSEEVPTYEQYF

size: -
V: TRBV7-2
D: TRBD1
J: TRBJ1-1
DNA: TGTGCCAGCAGCAGACAGGGGGCGCTTAACACTGAAGCTTTCTTT
CDR3: CASSRQGALNTEAFF

size: -
V: TRBV29-1
D: TRBD1
J: TRBJ2-7
DNA: TGCAGCGCGATACAGGGGCGCCCCCCTTACGAGCAGTACTTC
CDR3: CSAIQGRPPYEQYF

size: few
V: TRBV4-2
D: -
J: TRBJ2-3
DNA: TGTGCCAGCAGCCAGGATGGGGCTGGGGGAGATACGCAGTATTTT
CDR3: CASSQDGAGGDTQYF

size: -
V: TRBV2
D: TRBD2
J: TRBJ2-7
DNA: TGTGCCAGCAGTGAAATAGCGGGGTTTTCCGAGCAGTACTTC
CDR3: CASSEIAGFSEQYF

size: -
V: TRBV7-3
D: -
J: TRBJ2-1
DNA: TGTGCCAGCAGCCCTAGGGGACTCGACTACAATGAGCAGTTCTTC
CDR3: CASSPRGLDYNEQFF

size: many
V: TRBV12-3/TRBV12-4
D: -
J: TRBJ2-7
DNA: TGTGCCAGCAGTGGAGGGGCTTTATACGAGCAGTACTTC
CDR3: CASSGGALYEQYF

size: few
V: TRBV6-6
D: -
J: TRBJ1-4
DNA: TGTGCCAGCAGTGCGGTAGGGGAAAAACTGTTTTTT
CDR3: CASSAVGEKLFF